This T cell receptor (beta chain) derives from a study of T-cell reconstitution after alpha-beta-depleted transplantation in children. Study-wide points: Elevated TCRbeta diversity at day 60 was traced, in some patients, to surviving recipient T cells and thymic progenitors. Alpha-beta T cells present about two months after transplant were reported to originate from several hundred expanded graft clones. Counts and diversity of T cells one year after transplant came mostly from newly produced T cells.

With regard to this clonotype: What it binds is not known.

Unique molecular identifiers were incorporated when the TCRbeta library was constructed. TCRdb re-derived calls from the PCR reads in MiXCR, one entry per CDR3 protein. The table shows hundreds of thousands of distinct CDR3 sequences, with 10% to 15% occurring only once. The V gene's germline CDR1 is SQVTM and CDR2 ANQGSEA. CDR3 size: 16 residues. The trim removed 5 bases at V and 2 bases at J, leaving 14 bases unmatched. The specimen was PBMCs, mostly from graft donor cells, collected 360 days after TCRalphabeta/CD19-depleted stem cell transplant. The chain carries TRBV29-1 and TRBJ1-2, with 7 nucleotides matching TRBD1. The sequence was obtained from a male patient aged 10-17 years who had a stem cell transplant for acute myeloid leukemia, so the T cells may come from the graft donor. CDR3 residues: CSVSIRTGYLNYGYTF. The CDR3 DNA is TGCAGCGTTTCCATTCGGACAGGCTATTTGAACTATGGCTACACCTTC.